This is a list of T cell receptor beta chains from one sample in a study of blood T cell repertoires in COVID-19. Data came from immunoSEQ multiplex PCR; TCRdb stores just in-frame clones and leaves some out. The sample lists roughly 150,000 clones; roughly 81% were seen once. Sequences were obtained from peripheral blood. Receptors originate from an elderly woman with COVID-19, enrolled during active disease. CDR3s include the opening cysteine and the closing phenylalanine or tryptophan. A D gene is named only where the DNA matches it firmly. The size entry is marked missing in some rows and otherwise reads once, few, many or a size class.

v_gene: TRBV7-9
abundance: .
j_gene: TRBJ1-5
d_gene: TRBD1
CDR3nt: TGTGCCAGCAGCCTCAACACAGGGGTGGGTCAGCCCCAGCATTTT
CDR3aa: CASSLNTGVGQPQHF

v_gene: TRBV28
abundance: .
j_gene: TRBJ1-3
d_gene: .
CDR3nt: TGTGCCAGCAGCCCCCTGTGGGGCCGGTCTGGAAACACCATATATTTT
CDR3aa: CASSPLWGRSGNTIYF

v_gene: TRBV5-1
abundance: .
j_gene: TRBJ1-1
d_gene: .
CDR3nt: TGCGCCAGCAGCTTGGCTCTACAGGCTGAAGCTTTCTTT
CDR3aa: CASSLALQAEAFF

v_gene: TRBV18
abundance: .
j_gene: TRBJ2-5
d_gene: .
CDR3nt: TGTGCCAGCTCACAGGGAGGAGAGACCCAGTACTTC
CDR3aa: CASSQGGETQYF

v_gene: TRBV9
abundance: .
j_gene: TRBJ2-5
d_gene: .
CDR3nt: TGTGCCAGCAGCGTAACTAGCTTTTCGGTCGAGACCCAGTACTTC
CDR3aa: CASSVTSFSVETQYF

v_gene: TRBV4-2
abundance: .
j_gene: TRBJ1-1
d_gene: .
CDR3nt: TGTGCCAGCAGCCAAGATTTCTCCAGGGATGGCACTGAAGCTTTCTTT
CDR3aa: CASSQDFSRDGTEAFF

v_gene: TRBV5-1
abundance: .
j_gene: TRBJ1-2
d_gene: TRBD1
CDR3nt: TGCGCCAGCAGCTTGGGGGACAGGGTAGAGTATGGCTACACCTTC
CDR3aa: CASSLGDRVEYGYTF

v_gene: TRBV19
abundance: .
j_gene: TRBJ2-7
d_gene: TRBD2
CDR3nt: TGTGCCAGTAGTATAGGTACTAGCGGCGTCTACGAGCAGTACTTC
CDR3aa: CASSIGTSGVYEQYF

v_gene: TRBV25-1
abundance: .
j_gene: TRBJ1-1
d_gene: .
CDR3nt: TGTGCCAGCAGAGAACAAGGGGAAGGGACTGAAGCTTTCTTT
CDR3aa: CASREQGEGTEAFF

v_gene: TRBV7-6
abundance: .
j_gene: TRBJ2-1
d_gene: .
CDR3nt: TGTGCCAGCAGTCGGAGCGGGCTCTCCTACAATGAGCAGTTCTTC
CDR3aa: CASSRSGLSYNEQFF

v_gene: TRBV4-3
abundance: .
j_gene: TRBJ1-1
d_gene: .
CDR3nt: TGCGCCAGCAGCCTGTTTAGGGGATCGAACACTGAAGCTTTCTTT
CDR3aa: CASSLFRGSNTEAFF

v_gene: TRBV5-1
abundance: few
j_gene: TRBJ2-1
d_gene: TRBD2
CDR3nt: TGCGCCAGCAGCTTTGCGGGAGCATACAATGAGCAGTTCTTC
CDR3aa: CASSFAGAYNEQFF

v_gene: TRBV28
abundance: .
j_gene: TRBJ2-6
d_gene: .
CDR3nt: TGTGCCAGCAGTTTTGAGGGCCTAAACTCTGGGGCCAACGTCCTGACTTTC
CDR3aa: CASSFEGLNSGANVLTF

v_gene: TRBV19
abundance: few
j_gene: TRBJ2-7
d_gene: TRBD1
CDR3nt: TGTGCCAGTAGTACCACAGGGGGCTACGAGCAGTACTTC
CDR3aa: CASSTTGGYEQYF

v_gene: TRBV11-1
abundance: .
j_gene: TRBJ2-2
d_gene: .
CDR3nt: TGTGCCAGCAGCCCAAGGGACTTCAACACCGGGGAGCTGTTTTTT
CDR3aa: CASSPRDFNTGELFF

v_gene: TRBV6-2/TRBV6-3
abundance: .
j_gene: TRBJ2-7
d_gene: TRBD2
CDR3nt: TGTGCCAGCAGTACGTCCGGTGGGGGACTAGCGGGAGTAGCGTACGAGCAGTACTTC
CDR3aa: CASSTSGGGLAGVAYEQYF

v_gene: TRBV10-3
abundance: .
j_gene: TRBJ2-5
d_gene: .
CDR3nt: TGTGCCTCCAGGGACACTATCCAAGAGACCCAGTACTTC
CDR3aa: CASRDTIQETQYF

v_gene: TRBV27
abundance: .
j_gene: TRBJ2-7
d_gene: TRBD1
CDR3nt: TGTGCCAGCAGTAACCTCCCGTCGGGACAGGGGAACGAGCAGTACTTC
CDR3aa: CASSNLPSGQGNEQYF

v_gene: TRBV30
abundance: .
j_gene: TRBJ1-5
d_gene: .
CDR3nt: TGTGCCTGGAGCCGTTGGGGGCACGAGCCCCAGCATTTT
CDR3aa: CAWSRWGHEPQHF

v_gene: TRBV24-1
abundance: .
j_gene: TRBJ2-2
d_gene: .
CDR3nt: TGTGCCACCAGTGATTATACGGCCGGGGAGCTGTTTTTT
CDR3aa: CATSDYTAGELFF

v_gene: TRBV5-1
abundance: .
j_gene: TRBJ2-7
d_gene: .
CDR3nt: TGCGCCAGCAGCTTGGTCCGGACAGTTACCTACGAGCAGTACTTC
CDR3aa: CASSLVRTVTYEQYF

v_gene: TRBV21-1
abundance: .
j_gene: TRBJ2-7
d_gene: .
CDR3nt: TGTGCCAGCAGCAAAGTAAAACGGGACAGGGGAGGCCCCTACGAGCAGTACTTC
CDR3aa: CASSKVKRDRGGPYEQYF

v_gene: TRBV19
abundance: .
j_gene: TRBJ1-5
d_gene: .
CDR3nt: TGTGCCAGTAGTATCCTACAGGGAAGCAATCAGCCCCAGCATTTT
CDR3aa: CASSILQGSNQPQHF

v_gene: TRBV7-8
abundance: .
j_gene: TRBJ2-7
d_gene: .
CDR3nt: TGTGCCAGCAGCCCATGGACAGGAGGGGGGGAGCAGTACTTC
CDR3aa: CASSPWTGGGEQYF

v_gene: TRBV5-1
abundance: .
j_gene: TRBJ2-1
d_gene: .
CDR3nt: TGCGCCAGCAGCTTGGTAACATCCAGGGTTAGCTCCTACAATGAGCAGTTCTTC
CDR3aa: CASSLVTSRVSSYNEQFF

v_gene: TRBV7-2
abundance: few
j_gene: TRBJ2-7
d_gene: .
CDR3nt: TGTGCCAGCAGCTTAGTACTGGAGGGAGAGCAGTACTTC
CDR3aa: CASSLVLEGEQYF

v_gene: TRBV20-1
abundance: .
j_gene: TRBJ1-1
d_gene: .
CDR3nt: TGCAGTGCTAGAGATAAGGCGGGAGCTTTCTTT
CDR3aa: CSARDKAGAFF

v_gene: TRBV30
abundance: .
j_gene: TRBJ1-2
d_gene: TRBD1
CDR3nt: TGTGCCTGGAGCCGGGACAGGTATAGCTATGGCTACACCTTC
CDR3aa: CAWSRDRYSYGYTF

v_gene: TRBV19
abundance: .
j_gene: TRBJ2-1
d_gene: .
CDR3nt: TGTGCCAGTGGAGGGGCGGGAAAGAATGAGCAGTTCTTC
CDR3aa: CASGGAGKNEQFF

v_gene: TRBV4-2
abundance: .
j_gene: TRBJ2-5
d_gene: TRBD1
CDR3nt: TGTGCCAGCAGCCAAGTGGACAGGGAAAGTTGGCAAGAGACCCAGTACTTC
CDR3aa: CASSQVDRESWQETQYF

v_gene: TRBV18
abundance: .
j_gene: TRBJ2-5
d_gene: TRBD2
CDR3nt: TGTGCCAGCTCACCATTGGGAGGGGAGACCCAGTACTTC
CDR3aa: CASSPLGGETQYF

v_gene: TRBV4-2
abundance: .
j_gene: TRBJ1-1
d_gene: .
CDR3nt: TGTGCCAGCAGCCAAACCGGGGGGACGGTTGAAGCTTTCTTT
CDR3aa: CASSQTGGTVEAFF

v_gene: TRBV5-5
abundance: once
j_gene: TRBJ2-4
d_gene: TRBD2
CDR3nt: TGTGCCAGCAGCGCCGGACTGGCGGGAGACATTCAGTACTTC
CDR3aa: CASSAGLAGDIQYF

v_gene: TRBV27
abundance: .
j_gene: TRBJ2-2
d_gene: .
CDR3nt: TGTGCCAGCAGTTTAGCGAGGATCGACACCGGGGAGCTGTTTTTT
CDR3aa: CASSLARIDTGELFF

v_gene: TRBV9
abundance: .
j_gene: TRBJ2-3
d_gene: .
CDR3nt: TGTGCCAGCAGCGTAGACAGTTCAGATACGCAGTATTTT
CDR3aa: CASSVDSSDTQYF

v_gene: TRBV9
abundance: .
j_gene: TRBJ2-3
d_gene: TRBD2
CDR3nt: TGTGCCAGCAGCGTGGGGACTAGCGGGGAAGCAGATACGCAGTATTTT
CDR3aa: CASSVGTSGEADTQYF

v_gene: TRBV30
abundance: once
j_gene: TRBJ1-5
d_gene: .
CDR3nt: TGTGCCTCCTCTCCCGGGGAGAATCAGCCCCAGCATTTT
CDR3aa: CASSPGENQPQHF

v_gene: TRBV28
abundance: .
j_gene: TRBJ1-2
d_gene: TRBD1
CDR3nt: TGTGCCAGCAGTTTGCCCCCGCCGGGACAGGGGGAATATGGCTACACCTTC
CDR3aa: CASSLPPPGQGEYGYTF

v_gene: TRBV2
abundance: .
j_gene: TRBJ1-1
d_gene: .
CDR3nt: TGTGCCAGCAGTAAGGACAGAGTATATGAAGCTTTCTTT
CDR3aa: CASSKDRVYEAFF

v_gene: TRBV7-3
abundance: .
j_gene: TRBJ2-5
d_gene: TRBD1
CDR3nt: TGTGCCAGCAGCAGACAGGGGGCGCGGCAAGAGACCCAGTACTTC
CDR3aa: CASSRQGARQETQYF

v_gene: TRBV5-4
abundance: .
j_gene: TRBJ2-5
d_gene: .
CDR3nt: TGTGCCAGCAGCTTAGGCGCGGGGGCCCCTTGGACCCAGTACTTC
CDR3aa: CASSLGAGAPWTQYF

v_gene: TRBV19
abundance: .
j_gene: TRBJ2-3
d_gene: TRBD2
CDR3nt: TGTGCCAGTAGTGAAGGGACTAGCGGCACAGATACGCAGTATTTT
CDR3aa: CASSEGTSGTDTQYF

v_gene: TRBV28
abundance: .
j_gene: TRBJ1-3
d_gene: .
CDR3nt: TGTGCCAGCATGACTTATACCCCGTCCATATATTTT
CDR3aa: CASMTYTPSIYF

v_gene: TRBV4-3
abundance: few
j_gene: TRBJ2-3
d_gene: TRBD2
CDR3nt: TGCGCCAGCAGCCAACTTAGCGGGGGACCCTCTGCGCAGTATTTT
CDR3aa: CASSQLSGGPSAQYF

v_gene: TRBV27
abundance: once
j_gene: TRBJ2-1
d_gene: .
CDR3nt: TGTGCCAGCAGTTTAACGACATACTCCTACAATGAGCAGTTCTTC
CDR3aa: CASSLTTYSYNEQFF

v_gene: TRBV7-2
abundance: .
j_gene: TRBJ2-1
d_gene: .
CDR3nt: TGTGCCAGCAGCCCGACTAGGACGGGGACCTCCTACAATGAGCAGTTCTTC
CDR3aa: CASSPTRTGTSYNEQFF

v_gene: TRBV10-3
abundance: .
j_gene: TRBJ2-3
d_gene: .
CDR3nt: TGTGCCATCAGCTTACAGGGACCCCATTCAGATACGCAGTATTTT
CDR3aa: CAISLQGPHSDTQYF

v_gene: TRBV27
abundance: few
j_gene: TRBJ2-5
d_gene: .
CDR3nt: TGTGCCAGCAGTACGGGACTCAACGGGGAGACCCAGTACTTC
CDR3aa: CASSTGLNGETQYF

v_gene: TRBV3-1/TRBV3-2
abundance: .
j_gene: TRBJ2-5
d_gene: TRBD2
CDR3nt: TGTGCCAGCAGCCATAACCTAGCGGGGTCTGGAGAGACCCAGTACTTC
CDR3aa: CASSHNLAGSGETQYF

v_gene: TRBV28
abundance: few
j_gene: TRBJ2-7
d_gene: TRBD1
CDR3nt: TGTGCCAGCAGTACCGGACCGGGACAGGGATTTCTCTACGAGCAGTACTTC
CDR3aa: CASSTGPGQGFLYEQYF

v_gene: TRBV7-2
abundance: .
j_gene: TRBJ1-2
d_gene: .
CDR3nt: TGTGCCAGCAGCTTAGGGCTGGGGGCAAGGTCGTATGGCTACACCTTC
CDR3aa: CASSLGLGARSYGYTF

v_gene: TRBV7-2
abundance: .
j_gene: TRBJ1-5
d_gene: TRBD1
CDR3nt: TGTGCCAGCAGCCCGTCGGGACAGGGTTATCAGCCCCAGCATTTT
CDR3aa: CASSPSGQGYQPQHF

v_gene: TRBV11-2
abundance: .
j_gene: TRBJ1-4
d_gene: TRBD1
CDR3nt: TGTGCCAGCAGCTTAGATCCGGGACAGGGGGGGTCTAATGAAAAACTGTTTTTT
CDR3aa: CASSLDPGQGGSNEKLFF